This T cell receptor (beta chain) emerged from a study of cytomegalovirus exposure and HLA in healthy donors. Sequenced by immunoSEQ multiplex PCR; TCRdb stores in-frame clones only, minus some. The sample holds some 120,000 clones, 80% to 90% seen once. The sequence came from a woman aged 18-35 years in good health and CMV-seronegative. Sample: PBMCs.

The CDR3 here is CASRLGTGKTTGELFF. CDR3 sequence (DNA): TGTGCCAGCAGACTAGGGACAGGCAAAACCACCGGGGAGCTGTTTTTT. The chain links TRBV5-8 to TRBJ2-2; 8 positions agree with TRBD1. Germline CDR1 reads SGHTS; CDR2 reads YDEGEE. J gave up 4 bases and V 5 bases, and 10 bases lay outside the gene matches. The CDR3 spans 16 residues.